This T cell receptor (beta chain) was observed in a study of blood T cells in healthy people across ages. Points from the study as a whole: There was no known CMV status for donors, so expanded clonotype changes were possibly confounded.

A word on this clonotype: What it binds is not known.

The second PCR ran roughly 6 to 12 cycles with a sample-barcoded 5' primer and J-beta primers. MiXCR was run by TCRdb on the 5' RACE reads, yielding one entry per CDR3 protein. Among around 1.5 million distinct CDR3 sequences listed, approximately 60% were seen once. What was sequenced was blood. The clonotype was recovered from a man younger than 35 in good health.

CDR3 protein: CASSSLSGGSYEQYF. CDR3 nucleotide sequence: TGTGCCAGCAGTTCTCTCAGCGGGGGGTCCTACGAGCAGTACTTC. The rearrangement joins TRBV27 to TRBJ2-7; 9 bases fit TRBD2. Germline V gives CDR1 MNHEY, CDR2 SMNVEV (reference sequence). V lost 4 bases to trimming and J lost 1 base; unmatched junction nucleotides: 5. The length of the CDR3 is 15 residues.